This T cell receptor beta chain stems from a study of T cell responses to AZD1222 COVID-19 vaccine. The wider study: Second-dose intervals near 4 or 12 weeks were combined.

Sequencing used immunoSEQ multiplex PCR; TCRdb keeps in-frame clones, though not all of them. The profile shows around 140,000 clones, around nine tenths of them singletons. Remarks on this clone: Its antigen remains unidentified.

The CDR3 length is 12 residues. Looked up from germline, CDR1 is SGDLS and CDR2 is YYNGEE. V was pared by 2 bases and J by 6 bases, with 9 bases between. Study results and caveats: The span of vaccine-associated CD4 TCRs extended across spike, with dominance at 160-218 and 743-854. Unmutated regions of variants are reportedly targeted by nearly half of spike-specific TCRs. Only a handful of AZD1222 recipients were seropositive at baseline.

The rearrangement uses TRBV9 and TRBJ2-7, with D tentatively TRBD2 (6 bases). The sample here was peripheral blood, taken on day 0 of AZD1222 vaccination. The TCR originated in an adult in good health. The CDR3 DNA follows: TGTGCCAGCAGCGTTGTGGGGGGCGAGCAGTACTTC. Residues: CASSVVGGEQYF.